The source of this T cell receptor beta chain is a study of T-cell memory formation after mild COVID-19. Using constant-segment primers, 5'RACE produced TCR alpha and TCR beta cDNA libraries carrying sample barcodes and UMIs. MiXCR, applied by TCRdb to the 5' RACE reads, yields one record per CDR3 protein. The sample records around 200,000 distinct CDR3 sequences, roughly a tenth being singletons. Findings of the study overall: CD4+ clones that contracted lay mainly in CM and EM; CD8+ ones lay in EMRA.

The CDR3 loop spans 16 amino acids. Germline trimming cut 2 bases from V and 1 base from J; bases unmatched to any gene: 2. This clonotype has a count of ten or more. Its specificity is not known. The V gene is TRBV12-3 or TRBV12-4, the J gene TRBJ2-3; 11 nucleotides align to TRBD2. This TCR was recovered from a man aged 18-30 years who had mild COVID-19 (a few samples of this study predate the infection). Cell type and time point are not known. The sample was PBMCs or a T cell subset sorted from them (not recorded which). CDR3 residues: CASSLLLAGGTDTQYF. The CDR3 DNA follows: TGTGCCAGCAGTTTACTACTAGCGGGGGGCACAGATACGCAGTATTTT.